The rows below give T cell receptor beta chains drawn from one sample of a study of Graves' ophthalmopathy and Graves' hyperthyroidism. A single record per CDR3 protein comes from TCRdb applying MiXCR to the multiplex PCR reads. The sample shows 450,000 or so distinct CDR3 sequences, around 15% of them seen only once. Sequencing was done on a sample of blood. All receptors derive from a woman in her thirties with Graves' ophthalmopathy. Each CDR3 is given with its conserved first and last residue. The D gene is left open where the match is weak. A clone size is listed for some rows: how often the clone was seen (once, few, many), or a class if it is expanded.

V: TRBV2; size: few; J: TRBJ2-5; D: TRBD2; CDR3: CASKASGGPQETQYF; DNA: TGTGCCAGCAAGGCTAGCGGGGGCCCCCAAGAGACCCAGTACTTC
V: TRBV7-8; size: .; J: TRBJ1-3; D: .; CDR3: CASSPEGGGGNTIYF; DNA: TGTGCCAGCAGCCCGGAGGGGGGTGGTGGAAACACCATATATTTT
V: TRBV29-1; size: many; J: TRBJ1-1; D: .; CDR3: CSVTLNTEAFF; DNA: TGCAGCGTTACGCTGAACACTGAAGCTTTCTTT
V: TRBV28; size: .; J: TRBJ1-1; D: .; CDR3: CASSLYGTGQTEAFF; DNA: TGTGCCAGCAGTTTATACGGCACAGGGCAAACTGAAGCTTTCTTT
V: TRBV10-3; size: many; J: TRBJ1-2; D: .; CDR3: CAISTQGLNYGYTF; DNA: TGTGCCATCAGTACACAGGGACTTAACTATGGCTACACCTTC
V: TRBV6-1; size: many; J: TRBJ1-1; D: .; CDR3: CASSDHWGKAFF; DNA: TGTGCCAGCAGTGATCACTGGGGTAAAGCTTTCTTT
V: TRBV6-5; size: many; J: TRBJ1-2; D: .; CDR3: CASSDTGTDGYTF; DNA: TGTGCCAGCAGTGACACGGGAACGGATGGCTACACCTTC
V: TRBV27; size: many; J: TRBJ1-5; D: .; CDR3: CASKKHMQGNQPQHF; DNA: TGTGCCAGCAAGAAGCACATGCAGGGCAATCAGCCCCAGCATTTT
V: TRBV6-1; size: many; J: TRBJ1-2; D: TRBD1; CDR3: CASSPRDRGLGGYTF; DNA: TGTGCCAGCAGTCCCCGGGACAGGGGTTTAGGTGGCTACACCTTC
V: TRBV20-1; size: many; J: TRBJ1-5; D: .; CDR3: CSARTGAQPQHF; DNA: TGCAGTGCTCGGACGGGGGCCCAGCCCCAGCATTTT
V: TRBV28; size: few; J: TRBJ1-3; D: .; CDR3: CASSFPRTARAEDTIYF; DNA: TGTGCCAGCAGTTTCCCCAGGACGGCCAGGGCAGAGGACACCATATATTTT
V: TRBV12-3/TRBV12-4; size: many; J: TRBJ2-7; D: .; CDR3: CASRMGHYEQYF; DNA: TGTGCCAGCAGGATGGGACACTACGAGCAGTACTTC
V: TRBV12-3/TRBV12-4; size: many; J: TRBJ1-5; D: TRBD1; CDR3: CASSPWDRENQPQHF; DNA: TGTGCCAGCAGCCCCTGGGACAGGGAAAATCAGCCCCAGCATTTT
V: TRBV11-2; size: many; J: TRBJ2-7; D: TRBD1; CDR3: CASSDGQGFYEQYF; DNA: TGTGCCAGCAGCGACGGACAGGGGTTTTACGAGCAGTACTTC
V: TRBV7-9; size: many; J: TRBJ1-1; D: .; CDR3: CASSLGTEVFF; DNA: TGTGCCAGCAGCTTGGGCACTGAAGTTTTCTTT
V: TRBV12-3/TRBV12-4; size: many; J: TRBJ1-5; D: .; CDR3: CASSYSGERGKNQPQHF; DNA: TGTGCCAGCAGTTATTCGGGGGAAAGGGGGAAAAATCAGCCCCAGCATTTT
V: TRBV4-2; size: many; J: TRBJ2-7; D: TRBD2; CDR3: CASSHRASGDLYEQYF; DNA: TGTGCCAGCAGCCACCGGGCTAGCGGGGACCTCTACGAGCAGTACTTC
V: TRBV3-1; size: many; J: TRBJ1-2; D: .; CDR3: CASSGEGMDHYGYTF; DNA: TGTGCCAGCAGCGGAGAAGGCATGGACCACTATGGCTACACCTTC
V: TRBV30; size: many; J: TRBJ2-5; D: TRBD1; CDR3: CAWTDRVETQYF; DNA: TGTGCCTGGACAGACAGGGTTGAGACCCAGTACTTC
V: TRBV3-1; size: few; J: TRBJ1-3; D: .; CDR3: CASSQDEGGRRNTIYF; DNA: TGTGCCAGCAGCCAAGATGAAGGCGGACGACGAAACACCATATATTTT
V: TRBV20-1; size: many; J: TRBJ2-5; D: .; CDR3: CSARDLSAVGTQYF; DNA: TGCAGTGCTAGAGATTTGTCCGCCGTCGGGACCCAGTACTTC
V: TRBV12-3/TRBV12-4; size: many; J: TRBJ1-1; D: .; CDR3: CASSSRGVGTEAFF; DNA: TGTGCCAGCAGCTCCAGGGGTGTTGGGACTGAAGCTTTCTTT
V: TRBV29-1; size: .; J: TRBJ1-3; D: .; CDR3: CSVEGVGVTRNTIYF; DNA: TGCAGCGTTGAAGGAGTAGGGGTCACAAGAAACACCATATATTTT
V: TRBV28; size: many; J: TRBJ1-5; D: .; CDR3: CASSLQTGLRNQPQHF; DNA: TGTGCCAGCAGTCTCCAGACAGGATTGCGCAATCAGCCCCAGCATTTT
V: TRBV7-8; size: many; J: TRBJ2-7; D: .; CDR3: CASSLLAGTQEQYF; DNA: TGTGCCAGCAGCCTACTCGCTGGGACGCAGGAGCAGTACTTC
V: TRBV7-8; size: .; J: TRBJ2-2; D: .; CDR3: CASSRVSHTGELFF; DNA: TGTGCCAGCAGTCGGGTATCCCACACCGGGGAGCTGTTTTTT
V: TRBV2; size: many; J: TRBJ2-4; D: TRBD2; CDR3: CARGSSGNKNIQYF; DNA: TGTGCCAGGGGATCTAGCGGGAACAAAAACATTCAGTACTTC
V: TRBV12-3/TRBV12-4; size: few; J: TRBJ1-1; D: TRBD1; CDR3: CASSLKQGGEAFF; DNA: TGTGCCAGCAGTCTTAAACAGGGGGGAGAAGCTTTCTTT
V: TRBV30; size: .; J: TRBJ2-2; D: TRBD2; CDR3: CAWRGRLAPGELFF; DNA: TGTGCCTGGAGGGGTAGACTAGCCCCCGGGGAGCTGTTTTTT
V: TRBV7-1; size: many; J: TRBJ1-5; D: .; CDR3: CASSSEEGILKGPSNQPQHF; DNA: TGTGCCAGCAGCTCGGAGGAGGGGATCTTAAAGGGGCCGAGCAATCAGCCCCAGCATTTT
V: TRBV24-1; size: many; J: TRBJ2-5; D: .; CDR3: CATSDLLGNQETQYF; DNA: TGTGCCACCAGTGATTTGCTCGGGAACCAAGAGACCCAGTACTTC
V: TRBV19; size: few; J: TRBJ1-2; D: TRBD1; CDR3: CASNPPSRDRGYGYTF; DNA: TGTGCCAGTAACCCGCCATCTCGGGACAGGGGTTATGGCTACACCTTC
V: TRBV13; size: many; J: TRBJ1-5; D: .; CDR3: CASSVAPSQPQHF; DNA: TGTGCCAGCAGCGTAGCCCCCAGCCAGCCCCAGCATTTT
V: TRBV11-1; size: few; J: TRBJ1-6; D: TRBD1; CDR3: CASSPQGVRSSPLHF; DNA: TGTGCCAGCAGCCCACAGGGGGTCCGTAGTTCACCCCTCCACTTT
V: TRBV20-1; size: many; J: TRBJ2-5; D: .; CDR3: CSASRGARETQYF; DNA: TGCAGTGCTAGTAGGGGAGCGCGCGAGACCCAGTACTTC
V: TRBV27; size: .; J: TRBJ2-5; D: .; CDR3: CASSHPPQETQYF; DNA: TGTGCCAGCAGCCACCCGCCACAAGAGACCCAGTACTTC
V: TRBV24-1; size: many; J: TRBJ2-7; D: .; CDR3: CATSPQGAYEQYF; DNA: TGTGCCACCTCGCCGCAGGGAGCCTACGAGCAGTACTTC
V: TRBV12-3/TRBV12-4; size: many; J: TRBJ2-7; D: TRBD1; CDR3: CASSWTGSNEQYF; DNA: TGTGCCAGCAGCTGGACAGGGAGTAACGAGCAGTACTTC
V: TRBV30; size: many; J: TRBJ2-5; D: TRBD2; CDR3: CAWSVLAGETQYF; DNA: TGTGCCTGGAGTGTGTTAGCGGGAGAGACCCAGTACTTC
V: TRBV28; size: many; J: TRBJ2-7; D: TRBD1; CDR3: CASSSSGDRVPYEQYF; DNA: TGTGCCAGCAGTTCGAGTGGGGACAGGGTTCCCTACGAGCAGTACTTC
V: TRBV20-1; size: many; J: TRBJ1-3; D: .; CDR3: CSAKPDSGNTIYF; DNA: TGCAGTGCTAAACCCGACTCTGGAAACACCATATATTTT
V: TRBV18; size: .; J: TRBJ2-5; D: .; CDR3: CASSQSSLETQYF; DNA: TGTGCCAGCTCACAGAGTAGCCTGGAGACCCAGTACTTC
V: TRBV6-5; size: many; J: TRBJ2-7; D: .; CDR3: CASSLSIRYEQYF; DNA: TGTGCCAGCAGTTTGTCCATACGCTACGAGCAGTACTTC
V: TRBV28; size: many; J: TRBJ2-7; D: .; CDR3: CASSFAQYEQYF; DNA: TGTGCCAGCAGTTTCGCTCAATACGAGCAGTACTTC
V: TRBV30; size: .; J: TRBJ1-2; D: .; CDR3: CAWSVRRASHGYTF; DNA: TGTGCCTGGAGTGTAAGGAGGGCAAGCCATGGCTACACCTTC
V: TRBV6-1; size: many; J: TRBJ1-2; D: TRBD1; CDR3: CASSETGEGYGYTF; DNA: TGTGCCAGCAGTGAGACAGGGGAGGGCTATGGCTACACCTTC
V: TRBV6-2/TRBV6-3; size: .; J: TRBJ1-5; D: TRBD1; CDR3: CASTEDRVGQPQHF; DNA: TGTGCCAGCACCGAGGACAGGGTGGGCCAGCCCCAGCATTTT
V: TRBV12-3/TRBV12-4; size: .; J: TRBJ1-6; D: .; CDR3: CASSYGGSPDNSPLHF; DNA: TGTGCCAGCAGTTATGGGGGATCGCCGGATAATTCACCCCTCCACTTT